The 19 T cell receptor beta chains reported below all come from one sample, sequenced in a study of immune cell composition in non-small cell lung cancer. Data came from immunoSEQ multiplex PCR; TCRdb stores just in-frame clones and leaves some out. The sample has 3,000 to 5,000 clones, about 80% seen once. The sample consisted of lung tumor tissue. These receptor sequences come from a human donor with non-small cell lung cancer.

In this sample, this clone turned up once. The CDR3 is CASRGLAGATDTQYF. The CDR3 region has the DNA TGCGCCAGCAGGGGACTAGCGGGGGCCACAGATACGCAGTATTTT. This sequence joins TRBV5-1 and TRBJ2-3, with 14 positions matching TRBD2. The V and J ends lost 5 bases and 2 bases, in that order; junction bases with no gene match: 1. The CDR3 loop spans 15 amino acids. Looked up from germline, CDR1 is SGHRS and CDR2 is YFSETQ.

The rearrangement joins TRBV11-2 to TRBJ1-2; tentative D call: TRBD1 (5 bases). This CDR3 region has 15 residues. V gave up 2 bases and J gave up 4 bases, with 14 bases separating them. In germline, CDR1 is SGHAT, CDR2 FQNNGV. CDR3 amino acids: CASSLWGEAGYGYTF. The CDR3 coding sequence is TGTGCCAGCAGCTTATGGGGCGAGGCCGGCTATGGCTACACCTTC.

V and J are TRBV13 and TRBJ2-3, with 12 positions matching TRBD2. This CDR3 spans 17 amino acids. From germline, CDR1 is PRHDT and CDR2 FYEKMQ (reference sequence). The ends lost 5 bases at V and 8 bases at J; junction bases unmatched: 14. CDR3 loop: CASSTRTSGASRGTQYF. CDR3 nucleotides: TGTGCCAGCAGCACCAGGACTAGCGGGGCCAGCCGTGGTACGCAGTATTTT.

Concerning this clone: Compared with germline, one end of the junction differs, possibly owing to a read error. The genes are TRBV27 and TRBJ2-7; 9 positions agree with TRBD2. Germline V gene lookup returns CDR1 MNHEY and CDR2 SMNVEV (reference sequence). The CDR3 extends over 15 amino acids. CDR3 sequence: CASTRTGTSRGPSNF. CDR3 in DNA: TGTGCCAGCACCCGAACCGGGACTAGCAGAGGTCCGTCGAACTTC.

This clone was observed a handful of times. This rearrangement joins TRBV7-9 to TRBJ1-5; no clear D gene. Germline-derived CDR1 and CDR2 are SEHNR and FQNEAQ (reference sequence). The CDR3 is 13 amino acids. The V end lost 2 bases, the J end lost 4 bases, and 6 bases lay between the germline ends. The CDR3 reads CASSLTGNQPQHF. For the CDR3, the DNA is TGTGCCAGCAGCTTAACTGGGAATCAGCCCCAGCATTTT.

This clone was observed a few times. The V call is TRBV28, the J call TRBJ1-1; TRBD1 might be the D (6 bases). Germline V gene data show CDR1 as MDHEN and CDR2 as SYDVKM. The germline V and J ends were trimmed by 1 base and 4 bases, with 13 bases remaining between them. The CDR3 sequence is 15 residues long. The CDR3 DNA is TGTGCCAGCAGTTTATTTGCAGGGGTAGCCACTGAAGCTTTCTTT. Protein: CASSLFAGVATEAFF.

This clone was counted only a few times. The rearrangement links TRBV19 to TRBJ1-5; TRBD1 matches at 9 bases. The CDR3 sequence is 15 residues long. CDR1 is LNHDA and CDR2 is SQIVND in the germline V gene (reference sequence). V shed 7 bases, J shed 2 bases, and the junction held 6 bases outside the gene matches. CDR3 sequence reads: CASKGGQGGNQPQHF. The CDR3, as DNA: TGTGCCAGTAAGGGGGGACAGGGTGGCAATCAGCCCCAGCATTTT.

A word on this clone: Other DNA sequences in the sample encode the same CDR3. The chain couples TRBV7-8 to TRBJ2-7; D is unresolved. The CDR3 loop spans 11 amino acids. The germline gives CDR1 SGHVS, CDR2 FQNEAQ. The V gene lost 2 bases and the J gene lost 3 bases, with 2 bases spanning the gap. The CDR3 DNA is TGTGCCAGCAGCTTATACTACGAGCAGTACTTC. This codes for CASSLYYEQYF.

The rearrangement uses TRBV4-3 and TRBJ1-1; no firm D call. The germline CDR1 and CDR2 sequences are LGHNA and YSLEER. The CDR3 extends over 16 amino acids. Trimming took off 0 bases at V and 3 bases at J, with 14 bases between the two ends. This CDR3 reads CASSQDVGLWDTEAFF. Here the CDR3 DNA reads TGCGCCAGCAGCCAAGATGTTGGGCTTTGGGACACTGAAGCTTTCTTT.

The chain is built from TRBV27 and TRBJ2-7; TRBD2 matches 8 bases. Trimming removed 7 bases from V and 4 bases from J; junction bases left unmatched: 9. The CDR3 runs to 14 residues. Germline V gene data show CDR1 as MNHEY and CDR2 as SMNVEV (reference sequence). CDR3: CASNPGGFGYEQYF. The CDR3, as DNA: TGTGCCAGCAACCCGGGGGGGTTCGGATACGAGCAGTACTTC.

This chain joins TRBV6-5 and TRBJ2-2; TRBD1 is a possible D gene (6 bases). The germline V gene encodes CDR1 MNHEY and CDR2 SVGAGI. V was clipped by 6 bases and J by 4 bases, with 9 bases between them. CDR3 size: 13 residues. The CDR3 protein is CASRRGGTGELFF. The DNA for the CDR3 is TGTGCCAGCAGAAGAGGGGGCACCGGGGAGCTGTTTTTT.

In this sample, this clone turned up a few times. J is TRBJ1-1 and V is TRBV19, with D maybe TRBD1 (5 bases). V was cut by 6 bases and J by 1 base, with 15 bases left in between. The CDR3 runs to 15 residues. Germline V gene sequence: CDR1 LNHDA, CDR2 SQIVND (reference sequence). CDR3 nucleotide sequence: TGTGCCAGTAGGGGACGGGGGTTAGGGAACACTGAAGCTTTCTTT. Encoded protein: CASRGRGLGNTEAFF.

The chain recombines TRBV19 with TRBJ2-4, with 12 bases that match TRBD2. V lost 5 bases, J lost 6 bases, and 5 bases stayed unmatched. Germline V gives CDR1 LNHDA, CDR2 SQIVND (reference sequence). The CDR3 is 15 amino acids. CDR3 in amino acids: CASSRTSGNSNIQYF. CDR3 nucleotide sequence: TGTGCCAGTAGTCGGACTAGCGGGAATTCAAACATTCAGTACTTC.

This chain connects TRBV7-9 to TRBJ2-3, with TRBD2 matching over 13 bases. Trimming took 3 bases from V and 1 from J; bases not matched to a gene: 7. Germline CDR1 SEHNR, CDR2 FQNEAQ (reference sequence). CDR3 size: 18 residues. The CDR3 nucleotides read TGTGCCAGCAGCTTTAGCGGGACTAGCGGGATCGGCACAGATACGCAGTATTTT. Protein product: CASSFSGTSGIGTDTQYF.

V gene TRBV4-3 combines with J gene TRBJ2-1, with unresolved D. This CDR3 contains 19 residues. CDR1 LGHNA and CDR2 YSLEER come from the germline V gene. Trimming shortened V by 0 bases and J by 0 bases, and 18 bases separated the two germline ends. This CDR3 is CASSQDKNWYYLSYNEQFF. The CDR3 DNA is TGCGCCAGCAGCCAAGATAAGAATTGGTACTACCTCTCCTACAATGAGCAGTTCTTC.

The chain uses TRBV6-5 and TRBJ2-3; possibly TRBD1 for D (5 bases). The germline V gene encodes CDR1 MNHEY and CDR2 SVGAGI. The CDR3 totals 15 residues. Trimming removed 0 bases from V and 2 bases from J, with 9 bases in between. CDR3 region: CASSYSGVSTDTQYF. CDR3 DNA: TGTGCCAGCAGTTACTCAGGGGTATCCACAGATACGCAGTATTTT.

The V and J genes are TRBV7-2 and TRBJ1-1; tentative D call: TRBD1 (6 bases). V lost 1 base and J lost 1, with 10 bases in between. Germline V CDR1 and CDR2: SGHTA, FQGNSA. The CDR3 loop spans 15 amino acids. The CDR3 DNA reads as TGTGCCAGCAGCTTAGAGGGGGGAGGGAACACTGAAGCTTTCTTT. It specifies CASSLEGGGNTEAFF.

By share, this clone counts as large. The rearrangement joins TRBV4-2 to TRBJ2-3, with D possibly being TRBD2 (5 bases). Trimming cost V 4 bases and J 5 bases, with 19 bases left between them. The CDR3 extends over 16 amino acids. Germline CDR1 reads LGHNA; CDR2 reads YNFKEQ. The CDR3 is CASSPVLGWAGDTQYF. CDR3 DNA: TGTGCCAGCAGCCCAGTTTTGGGGTGGGCGGGAGATACGCAGTATTTT.

This clone has just one count. The chain links TRBV28 to TRBJ1-1; D gene uncertain. The V and J ends lost 2 bases and 1 base respectively, with 17 bases between them. Germline assignment: CDR1 MDHEN and CDR2 SYDVKM. The CDR3 covers 17 residues. CDR3 nucleotides: TGTGCCAGCAGTTTAGGCCGGGTTGGGCTTAGGAACACTGAAGCTTTCTTT. As protein: CASSLGRVGLRNTEAFF.